This T cell receptor (beta chain) was sequenced during a study of blood T cell repertoires in COVID-19. Looked up from germline, CDR1 is DFQATT and CDR2 is SNEGSKA (reference sequence). V lost 3 bases and J lost 1; bases outside the gene matches: 6. The CDR3 covers 15 residues. The table came from immunoSEQ multiplex PCR; TCRdb's copy has only in-frame clones and leaves some out. The sample comprises approximately 360,000 clones, 90% of which are singletons, and 6.5% rests with the top ten. Sequences were obtained from peripheral blood. This clonotype was obtained from a man aged 18 to 29 with active or convalescent COVID-19. The V gene is TRBV20-1, the J gene TRBJ1-5; 7 positions match TRBD1. CDR3 amino acids: CSASAGTVSNQPQHF. The CDR3 nucleotides read TGCAGTGCTAGTGCCGGGACAGTAAGCAATCAGCCCCAGCATTTT.